This TCR beta chain appears in the sequencing data of a study of T cell responses to AZD1222 COVID-19 vaccine. Libraries were prepared by immunoSEQ multiplex PCR; TCRdb keeps only in-frame clonotypes and omits some of them. The sample has 150,000 to 200,000 clones, approximately 86% seen once; the top ten hold approximately 8%. Points on this clone: Its antigen remains unknown.

CDR3 length equals 16 residues. Germline V gene sequence: CDR1 KGHSH, CDR2 LQKENI. Trimming took 3 bases from V and 1 from J; bases not matched to a gene: 8. Findings and limits, study-wide: Nearly half of spike-specific TCRs reportedly target variant regions that are unmutated in the B.1.351 and B.1.1.7 variants. Donors were chiefly white British, with a greater number of females, and clonal diversity was perhaps underestimated.

The chain has TRBV18 and TRBJ1-2; 7 bases line up with TRBD1. Material: peripheral blood, obtained on day 0 of AZD1222 vaccination. This TCR was recovered from an adult in good health. The CDR3 nucleotides read TGTGCCAGCTCACCTCCCCGGGCAGGGGGTAACTATGGCTACACCTTC. This codes for CASSPPRAGGNYGYTF. Using reference TRBV18 and TRBJ1-2 for the parts outside the CDR3, the full variable domain is NAGVMQNPRHLVRRRGQEARLRCSPMKGHSHVYWYRQLPEEGLKFMVYLQKENIIDESGMPKERFSAEFPKEGPSILRIQQVVRGDSAAYFCASSPPRAGGNYGYTFGSGTRLTVV.